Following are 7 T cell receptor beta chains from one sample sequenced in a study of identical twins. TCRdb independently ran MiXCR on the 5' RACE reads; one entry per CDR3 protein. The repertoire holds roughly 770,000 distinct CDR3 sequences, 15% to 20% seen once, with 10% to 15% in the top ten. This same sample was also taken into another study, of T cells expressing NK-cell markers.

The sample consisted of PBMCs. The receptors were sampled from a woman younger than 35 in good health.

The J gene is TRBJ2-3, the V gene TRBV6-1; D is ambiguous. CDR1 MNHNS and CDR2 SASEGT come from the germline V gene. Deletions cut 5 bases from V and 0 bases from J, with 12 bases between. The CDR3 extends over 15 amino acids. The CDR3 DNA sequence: TGTGCCAGCAGTCCTTCGATAATGAGCACAGATACGCAGTATTTT. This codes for CASSPSIMSTDTQYF.

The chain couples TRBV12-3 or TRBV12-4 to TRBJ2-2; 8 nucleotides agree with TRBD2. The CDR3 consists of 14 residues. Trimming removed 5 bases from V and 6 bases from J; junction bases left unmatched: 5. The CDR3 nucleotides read TGTGCCAGCAGTACCGGGGGGGGAGCCGGGGAGCTGTTTTTT. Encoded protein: CASSTGGGAGELFF.

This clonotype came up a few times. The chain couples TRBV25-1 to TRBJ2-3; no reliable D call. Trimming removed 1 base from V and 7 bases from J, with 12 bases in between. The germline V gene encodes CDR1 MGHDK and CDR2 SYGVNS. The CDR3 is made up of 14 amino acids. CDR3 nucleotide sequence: TGTGCCAGCAGTGAATTGGGGTGGCGAAATACGCAGTATTTT. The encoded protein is CASSELGWRNTQYF.

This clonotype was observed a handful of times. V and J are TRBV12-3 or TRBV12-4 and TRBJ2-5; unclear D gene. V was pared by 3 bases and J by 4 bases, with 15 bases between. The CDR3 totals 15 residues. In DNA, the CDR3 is TGTGCCAGCAGTTTTGTGCTGCATCGTAGAGAGACCCAGTACTTC. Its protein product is CASSFVLHRRETQYF.

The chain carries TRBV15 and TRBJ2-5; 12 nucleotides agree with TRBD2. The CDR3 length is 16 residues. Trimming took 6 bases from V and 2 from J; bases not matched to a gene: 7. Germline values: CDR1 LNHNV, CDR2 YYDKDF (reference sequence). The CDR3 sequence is CATSTRTSGIQETQYF. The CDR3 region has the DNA TGTGCCACCAGTACGCGGACTAGCGGGATACAAGAGACCCAGTACTTC.

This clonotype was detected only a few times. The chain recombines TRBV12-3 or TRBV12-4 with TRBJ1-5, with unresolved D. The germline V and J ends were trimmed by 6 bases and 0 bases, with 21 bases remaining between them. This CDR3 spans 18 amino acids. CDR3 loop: CASSFRALNHYSNQPQHF. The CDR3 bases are TGTGCCAGCAGCTTCCGGGCCCTGAACCACTATAGCAATCAGCCCCAGCATTTT.

For the CDR3, the DNA is TGTGCCAGCAGCATCATACACGGGGGGGCAGAGACCCAGTACTTC. It translates to CASSIIHGGAETQYF. V usage is TRBV7-9 and J usage is TRBJ2-5; 8 bases match TRBD2. The germline gives CDR1 SEHNR, CDR2 FQNEAQ (reference sequence). The junction had 9 bases not matched to a gene; V was cut back by 5 bases and J by 4 bases. The CDR3 consists of 15 residues.